The 17 T cell receptor beta chains in this list originate from one sample, sequenced in a study of OX40 agonist ivuxolimab in advanced cancers. Profiled with immunoSEQ multiplex PCR; TCRdb holds only in-frame clones, not every one. Among over 80,000 clones listed, 85% to 90% were seen once. The sequencing here drew on CD4+ or CD8+ T cells sorted from blood, taken in a trial of the OX40 agonist ivuxolimab. These receptors were obtained from an adult with an advanced solid tumor such as melanoma, head and neck, liver or kidney cancer.

V is TRBV6-5 and J is TRBJ1-1; 10 nucleotides line up with TRBD1. Germline V gives CDR1 MNHEY, CDR2 SVGAGI. V was clipped by 4 bases and J by 3 bases; unmatched bases: 5. The CDR3 extends over 15 amino acids. The CDR3 spells CASSFIGTGDTEAFF. The DNA of the CDR3 is TGTGCCAGCAGTTTCATAGGGACAGGGGACACTGAAGCTTTCTTT.

This clone has more than one count but fewer than ten. In nucleotides, the CDR3 is TGTGCCAGCAGCTTATTTGCGGGAGGTCTCAACGAGCAGTACTTC. Its protein product is CASSLFAGGLNEQYF. The gene calls are TRBV7-2 and TRBJ2-7; TRBD2 matches at 8 bases. J was trimmed by 5 bases and V by 2 bases; bases with no gene match: 8. Germline V gene lookup returns CDR1 SGHTA and CDR2 FQGNSA. CDR3 length equals 15 residues.

V is TRBV30 and J is TRBJ2-1; TRBD2 agrees at 7 bases. The CDR3 totals 15 residues. Germline V gene data show CDR1 as GTSNPN and CDR2 as SVGIG (reference sequence). The V segment lost 1 base and the J segment 4 bases; nucleotides outside the gene matches: 7. In nucleotides, the CDR3 is TGTGCCTGGAGTGGAAAAGCGGGAAGGTACAATGAGCAGTTCTTC. Protein: CAWSGKAGRYNEQFF.

The chain has TRBV6-5 and TRBJ2-6; D remains ambiguous. Trimming took 2 bases from V and 0 from J, leaving 8 bases between them. The CDR3 length is 16 residues. In germline, CDR1 is MNHEY, CDR2 SVGAGI. The CDR3: CASSYTYSSGANVLTF. CDR3 sequence (DNA): TGTGCCAGCAGTTACACATACAGCTCTGGGGCCAACGTCCTGACTTTC.

The CDR3 here is CASRDSSLFF. The DNA for the CDR3 is TGTGCCAGTAGGGACTCTTCTCTGTTCTTC. The rearrangement links TRBV2 to TRBJ2-1; weak D call: TRBD2 (6 bases). Trimming left V 9 bases short and J 15 bases short, with 15 bases between. The CDR3 is made up of 10 amino acids. Germline CDR1 reads SNHLY; CDR2 reads FYNNEI.

This rearrangement joins TRBV5-6 to TRBJ2-3; TRBD1 matches 7 bases. There are 14 residues in the CDR3. The V and J ends lost 5 bases and 1 base, in that order; junction bases with no gene match: 4. Germline values: CDR1 SGHDT, CDR2 YYEEEE. The CDR3 DNA follows: TGTGCCAGCAGTTACACAGGGGGCACAGATACGCAGTATTTT. This encodes CASSYTGGTDTQYF.

The CDR3 DNA sequence: TGTGCCAGCAGTTCCAGGACAGCGGGCACCGGGGAGCTGTTTTTT. As protein: CASSSRTAGTGELFF. The V and J genes are TRBV6-5 and TRBJ2-2; the D call may be TRBD1 or TRBD2 (6 bases each). Germline-derived CDR1 and CDR2 are MNHEY and SVGAGI. This CDR3 spans 15 amino acids. V lost 4 bases to trimming and J lost 4 bases, with 13 bases between them.

The rearrangement links TRBV27 to TRBJ2-3; D may correspond to TRBD1 or TRBD2 (5 bases each). Germline values: CDR1 MNHEY, CDR2 SMNVEV (reference sequence). The ends were cut back, 5 bases at V and 9 bases at J, with 21 bases in the middle. The CDR3 covers 15 residues. CDR3 coding DNA: TGTGCCAGCAGTCCGTCTTGGGACGGGTCAGGGACGCAGTATTTT. It is translated as CASSPSWDGSGTQYF.

Notes on this clone: Germline is not matched at one junction end, which may reflect a read error. The gene calls are TRBV7-9 and TRBJ2-3; D is possibly TRBD1 or TRBD2 (5 bases each). CDR1 and CDR2 from the germline V gene are SEHNR and FQNEAQ (reference sequence). The CDR3 is made up of 16 amino acids. The DNA of the CDR3 is TGTGCCAGCAGCATAGCCGAGAGGGGCCCTACAGATACGCAGTATTTT. Translating it yields CASSIAERGPTDTQYF.

The chain employs TRBV6-5 and TRBJ1-1; tentative D call: TRBD1 (5 bases). The germline CDR1 and CDR2 sequences are MNHEY and SVGAGI. There are 14 residues in the CDR3. Trimming took off 2 bases at V and 5 bases at J, with 12 bases between the two ends. The CDR3 protein is CASSYGGEETEAFF. CDR3 bases: TGTGCCAGCAGTTACGGAGGGGAGGAGACTGAAGCTTTCTTT.

The rearrangement links TRBV7-2 to TRBJ1-6; TRBD1 matches 8 bases. CDR3 length: 16 amino acids. The germline gives CDR1 SGHTA, CDR2 FQGNSA. J gave up 3 bases and V 1 base, and 2 bases lay outside the gene matches. The CDR3 DNA sequence: TGTGCCAGCAGCTTAGATGGGACAGGCTATAATTCACCCCTCCACTTT. The encoded protein is CASSLDGTGYNSPLHF.

This clone appeared a single time. This chain connects TRBV7-3 to TRBJ2-2; no reliable D call. V dropped 1 base and J dropped 3 bases, with 9 bases sitting between them. The CDR3 loop spans 15 amino acids. Germline V gene data show CDR1 as SGHTA and CDR2 as FQGTGA. CDR3 nucleotides: TGTGCCAGCAGCTTAAGGCCGATTTACACCGGGGAGCTGTTTTTT. Translated: CASSLRPIYTGELFF.

The J gene is TRBJ2-5, the V gene TRBV9, with 11 bases aligning to TRBD2. V lost 0 bases and J lost 2; bases outside the gene matches: 3. Per the germline V gene, CDR1 is SGDLS and CDR2 is YYNGEE. The CDR3 is made up of 16 amino acids. CDR3 sequence (DNA): TGTGCCAGCAGCGTAGGGGCTAGCGGGGGGCAAGAGACCCAGTACTTC. Protein product: CASSVGASGGQETQYF.

The chain couples TRBV28 to TRBJ1-5; TRBD1 agrees at 9 bases. V trimming: 4 bases; J trimming: 5 bases; junction bases outside the gene matches: 3. Per germline, CDR1 MDHEN and CDR2 SYDVKM. CDR3 length equals 14 residues. The CDR3 spells CASSSGQGHQPQHF. The DNA of the CDR3 is TGTGCCAGCAGTTCCGGACAGGGGCATCAGCCCCAGCATTTT.

The rearrangement uses TRBV11-3 and TRBJ1-1; 7 nucleotides match TRBD1. J lost 10 bases, V lost 5 bases, and 4 bases had no gene match. The CDR3 has 11 amino acids. Germline V gene data show CDR1 as SGHNT and CDR2 as YENEEA. CDR3 DNA: TGTGCCAGCAGCCTCCGACAGGGAGCTTTCTTT. Translating it yields CASSLRQGAFF.

This clone was counted once. DNA for the CDR3: TGTGCCAGCAGTGAATTTAGAAGGTTAGCAGATACGCAGTATTTT. Translation gives CASSEFRRLADTQYF. The rearrangement uses TRBV6-1 and TRBJ2-3, with D hard to call. The germline gives CDR1 MNHNS, CDR2 SASEGT. The CDR3 consists of 15 residues. With 2 bases removed from V and 4 bases from J, the gap between germline ends came to 13 bases.

This clone is a singleton in its sample. The chain has TRBV20-1 and TRBJ2-1; D uncertain. Germline CDR1 is DFQATT and CDR2 is SNEGSKA (reference sequence). V was clipped by 3 bases and J by 10 bases, with 10 bases between them. CDR3 length: 11 amino acids. In DNA, the CDR3 is TGCAGTGCTAGGGCAGCCCAGGAGCAGTTCTTC. It codes for CSARAAQEQFF.